This record concerns one T cell receptor beta chain sequence. What it recognizes is unknown. This entry is derived from a study of cytomegalovirus exposure and HLA in healthy donors. General study findings and limits: The authors later found HLA-associated TCR beta chains more clonally expanded than equally common others. Researchers reported in a later analysis that a missense DCLRE1C variant was tied to TCR beta V- and J-gene trimming. Sequencing depth across donors, presence/absence analyses assumed, was roughly uniform.

A multiplex PCR was run with 60 Vbeta primers and 13 Jbeta primers. The data were produced by immunoSEQ multiplex PCR, yet TCRdb's version contains in-frame clones alone and is incomplete. The table records roughly 80,000 clones, around 80% of them present only once. The sample taken for sequencing was PBMCs. This receptor was obtained from a man between 45 and 60 years old in good health and CMV-seropositive.

The CDR3 nucleotides are TGTGCCAGCTCACTTGCTCAGGGTAAGGGGCAGCCCCAGCATTTT. Translated: CASSLAQGKGQPQHF. The chain is built from TRBV18 and TRBJ1-5, with D maybe TRBD1 (5 bases). V gave up 4 bases and J gave up 7 bases, with 17 bases separating them. Germline V lookup: CDR1 KGHSH, CDR2 LQKENI. The CDR3 extends over 15 amino acids.